The 17 T cell receptor beta chains below all came from one sample that was sequenced in a study of blood T cell repertoires in COVID-19. The repertoire was sequenced with immunoSEQ multiplex PCR; TCRdb's copy has only in-frame clones and lacks some. This table has 45,000 to 65,000 clones, about four fifths appearing once. What was sequenced was peripheral blood. These receptors were collected from a woman aged 80 or over with COVID-19, enrolled during active disease.

This clone was found once. The V gene is TRBV30, the J gene TRBJ1-2; D gene unclear. Trimming shortened V by 7 bases and J by 7 bases, and 25 bases separated the two germline ends. The germline V gene encodes CDR1 GTSNPN and CDR2 SVGIG (reference sequence). The CDR3 is made up of 15 amino acids. DNA of the CDR3: TGTGCCTCCCCCGGATTAAGCCATCAGAGAGGTGGCTACACCTTC. Its translation is CASPGLSHQRGGYTF.

The chain employs TRBV19 and TRBJ2-1; D is uncertain. Trimming took off 5 bases at V and 0 bases at J, with 14 bases between the two ends. Germline assignment: CDR1 LNHDA and CDR2 SQIVND (reference sequence). The CDR3 contains 16 residues. The CDR3 loop reads CASSRGGLSSYNEQFF. Written as DNA, the CDR3 is TGTGCCAGTAGTCGTGGCGGCTTGAGCTCCTACAATGAGCAGTTCTTC.

The chain links TRBV7-3 to TRBJ2-1; 7 bases line up with TRBD2. The CDR3 is 15 amino acids. The germline V gene encodes CDR1 SGHTA and CDR2 FQGTGA. J gave up 1 base and V 5 bases, and 5 bases lay outside the gene matches. The CDR3 region is CASSPGAGSYNEQFF. The CDR3 region has the DNA TGTGCCAGCAGCCCGGGAGCGGGATCCTACAATGAGCAGTTCTTC.

This clone was detected only once. The chain couples TRBV7-9 to TRBJ2-3; 11 nucleotides line up with TRBD1. The junction had 4 bases not matched to a gene; V was cut back by 2 bases and J by 3 bases. The CDR3 contains 16 residues. Germline loops: CDR1 SEHNR, CDR2 FQNEAQ (reference sequence). DNA of the CDR3: TGTGCCAGCAGCTTACGCGGGACAGGGGGGACAGATACGCAGTATTTT. This encodes CASSLRGTGGTDTQYF.

This clone was seen more than once but under ten times. The chain is built from TRBV6-2 or TRBV6-3 and TRBJ1-1, with D unresolved. V lost 4 bases to trimming and J lost 1 base, with 7 bases between them. The CDR3 has 13 residues. Per the germline V gene, CDR1 is MNHEY and CDR2 is SVGEGT. The CDR3 coding sequence is TGTGCCAGCAGTTGGGCAAGGAACACTGAAGCTTTCTTT. Translated, it gives CASSWARNTEAFF.

The rearrangement uses TRBV5-1 and TRBJ2-7, with 11 bases aligning to TRBD1. Germline CDR1 SGHRS, CDR2 YFSETQ. This CDR3 contains 17 residues. The V and J ends lost 4 bases and 2 bases, in that order; junction bases with no gene match: 11. The CDR3, as DNA: TGCGCCAGCAGCAGTCCGGGACAGGGGGGTTTAGCCTACGAGCAGTACTTC. It specifies CASSSPGQGGLAYEQYF.

CDR3 residues: CAGSLGAQSPLHF. The CDR3 DNA reads as TGTGCCGGGAGTCTGGGGGCTCAGTCACCCCTCCACTTT. The chain joins TRBV11-3 to TRBJ1-6; D may be TRBD1 (6 bases). The CDR3 is 13 amino acids. With 11 bases removed from V and 10 bases from J, the gap between germline ends came to 18 bases. CDR1 SGHNT and CDR2 YENEEA come from the germline V gene.

This clone has a handful of counts. The rearrangement links TRBV30 to TRBJ2-1; tentatively, D is TRBD2 (6 bases). Looked up from germline, CDR1 is GTSNPN and CDR2 is SVGIG (reference sequence). The CDR3 contains 12 residues. V shed 5 bases and J shed 9 bases, with 14 bases lying between them. In nucleotides, the CDR3 is TGTGCCTGGCTCAGGGAGGCGAGTGAGCAGTTCTTC. It encodes CAWLREASEQFF.

The J gene is TRBJ1-3, the V gene TRBV4-1; D might be TRBD1 (5 bases). From germline, CDR1 is MGHRA and CDR2 YSYEKL. V was trimmed by 0 bases and J by 1 base, leaving 7 bases between them. The CDR3 runs 15 residues. This chain's CDR3 is CASSQEQVSGNTIYF. CDR3 sequence (DNA): TGCGCCAGCAGCCAAGAACAGGTTTCTGGAAACACCATATATTTT.

This clone was observed a handful of times. The rearrangement joins TRBV7-3 to TRBJ2-3; 10 nucleotides match TRBD2. This CDR3 spans 14 amino acids. Per the germline V gene, CDR1 is SGHTA and CDR2 is FQGTGA. The V segment lost 4 bases and the J segment 6 bases; nucleotides outside the gene matches: 4. The CDR3 region is CASSSSGSGDTQYF. CDR3 bases: TGTGCCAGCAGCTCTAGCGGGAGCGGTGATACGCAGTATTTT.

The V and J genes are TRBV5-1 and TRBJ1-5; 7 nucleotides match TRBD1. Per the germline V gene, CDR1 is SGHRS and CDR2 is YFSETQ. The CDR3 extends over 13 amino acids. After removal of 4 bases from V and 5 bases from J, the junction contained 3 bases not matched to a gene. The CDR3 reads CASSRQGDQPQHF. The CDR3 DNA follows: TGCGCCAGCAGCCGTCAGGGGGATCAGCCCCAGCATTTT.

This chain uses TRBV7-8 with TRBJ2-7; 7 positions match TRBD2. Germline V CDR1 and CDR2: SGHVS, FQNEAQ. The CDR3 length is 15 residues. The V segment lost 1 base and the J segment 3 bases; nucleotides outside the gene matches: 6. This CDR3 is CASSLGRERGYEQYF. The DNA for the CDR3 is TGTGCCAGCAGCTTAGGGCGGGAGAGAGGCTACGAGCAGTACTTC.

The rearrangement links TRBV2 to TRBJ2-5, with 7 bases lining up with TRBD2. J lost 5 bases, V lost 5 bases, and 5 bases had no gene match. From germline, CDR1 is SNHLY and CDR2 FYNNEI. There are 13 residues in the CDR3. The CDR3 DNA sequence: TGTGCCAGCAGTCTCGCAGCGGGGGAGACCCAGTACTTC. Residues: CASSLAAGETQYF.

This sequence joins TRBV27 and TRBJ2-2; 8 bases map to TRBD2. J lost 7 bases, V lost 7 bases, and 11 bases had no gene match. CDR1 and CDR2 (germline): MNHEY, SMNVEV (reference sequence). The CDR3 runs 15 residues. This CDR3 reads CASTKWAGGYGELFF. The CDR3 DNA reads as TGTGCCAGCACAAAGTGGGCGGGAGGATACGGGGAGCTGTTTTTT.

The rearrangement links TRBV20-1 to TRBJ1-3, with TRBD1 as a possible D gene (5 bases). Trimming shortened V by 3 bases and J by 2 bases, and 8 bases separated the two germline ends. CDR1 is DFQATT, CDR2 SNEGSKA, per germline (reference sequence). The CDR3 extends over 13 amino acids. CDR3 sequence: CSASSRAGNTIYF. The CDR3 DNA follows: TGCAGTGCTAGTTCCAGGGCTGGAAACACCATATATTTT.

V usage is TRBV19 and J usage is TRBJ2-2, with 12 bases identical to TRBD2. The CDR3 is 14 amino acids. Germline assignment: CDR1 LNHDA and CDR2 SQIVND (reference sequence). V lost 9 bases, J lost 6 bases, and 5 bases stayed unmatched. The CDR3 nucleotides read TGTGCCAGCGGGTCTAGCGGGGGGGCCGGGGAGCTGTTTTTT. This gives the protein CASGSSGGAGELFF. Full variable domain (rest looked up from reference TRBV19 and TRBJ2-2): DGGITQSPKYLFRKEGQNVTLSCEQNLNHDAMYWYRQDPGQGLRLIYYSQIVNDFQKGDIAEGYSVSREKKESFPLTVTSAQKNPTAFYLCASGSSGGAGELFFGEGSRLTVL.

The sample holds one count of this clone. The J gene is TRBJ2-1, the V gene TRBV6-6; D is unclear. Deletions cut 2 bases from V and 3 bases from J, with 11 bases between. Germline V gene lookup returns CDR1 MNHNY and CDR2 SVGAGI (reference sequence). The CDR3 is 15 amino acids. Here the CDR3 DNA reads TGTGCCAGCAGTTACGGGTTCGCGGACTACAATGAGCAGTTCTTC. It translates to CASSYGFADYNEQFF.